This T cell receptor beta chain was recorded in a study of OX40 agonist ivuxolimab in advanced cancers. The overall study: Patients assigned to dose escalation were diagnosed with hepatocellular carcinoma, melanoma, renal cell or head and neck cancer. Antecedent anti-PD-1, anti-PD-L1 or anti-CTLA-4 therapy was permissible, with roughly 36% having received some. A partial response was reached by three patients: one with hepatocellular carcinoma and two with cutaneous melanoma.

Trimming left V 10 bases short and J 8 bases short, with 17 bases between. CDR1 is MNHEY, CDR2 SVGAGI, per germline. The CDR3 contains 12 residues. Patients were ruled out by autoimmune disease history or systemic immunosuppression. Only in-frame clones appear in the TCRdb table, and some are missing; sequencing was by immunoSEQ multiplex PCR. The table records fewer than 30,000 clones, around four fifths of them present only once. This clone has only one observation. The TCR comes from an adult with an advanced solid tumor such as melanoma, head and neck, liver or kidney cancer. The input for sequencing was CD4+ or CD8+ T cells sorted from blood, taken in a trial of the OX40 agonist ivuxolimab. This chain joins TRBV6-5 and TRBJ1-2; D not resolved. The CDR3 here is CATRLLTQGYTF. CDR3 nucleotide sequence: TGTGCCACCCGCCTCCTAACGCAGGGCTACACCTTC.